This TCR beta chain was sequenced for a study of shared clonotypes between healthy human individuals. Study information: Every donor yielded three CD4 naive, three CD4 memory, two CD8 naive and one CD8 memory plate. Study-level findings and limits: Compared with clonotypes that all four donors shared, non-shared clonotypes had lower generation probabilities. It was expected that sequencing depth would affect clonotype sharing among donors.

Details on this clone: Its antigen is not identified.

The CDR3 has 14 amino acids. Germline V gene lookup returns CDR1 LNHDA and CDR2 SQIVND (reference sequence). The V end lost 3 bases, the J end lost 4 bases, and 10 bases lay between the germline ends. Clones were sequenced by immunoSEQ multiplex PCR, and TCRdb holds only the in-frame ones, with some missing. In the table there are fewer than 3 million clones, around 90% of which are singletons. This TCR was recovered from a man aged 18 to 30 in good health. Some clones in this sample may be carry-over from other donors' samples. The chain recombines TRBV19 with TRBJ2-1, with D hard to call. Sequencing was carried out using naive CD4+ T cells from PBMCs. As to subset: CD45RA+ positively selected. CDR3 in amino acids: CASSIGQTYNEQFF. The CDR3 region has the DNA TGTGCCAGTAGTATCGGTCAAACGTACAATGAGCAGTTCTTC.